This T cell receptor (beta chain) was recorded in a study of T-cell reconstitution after alpha-beta-depleted transplantation in children. Unique molecular identifiers featured in how the TCRbeta library was prepared. TCRdb itself ran the PCR reads through MiXCR, one entry per CDR3 protein. The sample includes 200,000 to 250,000 distinct CDR3 sequences, about 24% of them seen just once. CDR3 length: 14 amino acids. Trimming stripped 0 bases from V and 5 bases from J, with 9 bases between. Germline CDR1 reads SGHRS; CDR2 reads YFSETQ. A few counts support this clonotype. This sequence originates from a female patient aged 2-9 years who had a stem cell transplant for congenital amegakaryocytic thrombocytopenia, so the T cells may come from the graft donor. The sample consisted of PBMCs, mostly from graft donor cells, taken 360 days after TCRalphabeta/CD19-depleted stem cell transplant. This chain connects TRBV5-1 to TRBJ2-4; D tentatively reads TRBD1 or TRBD2 (5 bases each). For the CDR3, the DNA is TGCGCCAGCAGCTTGGTTGGGGGACAAAACATTCAGTACTTC. Translated: CASSLVGGQNIQYF.